This T cell receptor beta chain was identified in a study of neurological immune-mediated disorders. Study-wide findings and caveats: Phylogenetic grouping placed 18 of 34 multiple sclerosis patients' repertoires in one related-CDR3 cluster, a possible signature.

Concerning this clonotype itself: Its antigen is unidentified.

The cDNA was produced through 5'RACE with 10-nucleotide random UMIs. MiXCR was run by TCRdb on the 5' RACE reads, yielding one entry per CDR3 protein. This sample has 55,000 to 65,000 distinct CDR3 sequences, with around 3.6% found just once. Germline V gives CDR1 SGHTA, CDR2 FQGNSA. The CDR3 totals 13 residues. Trimming took off 4 bases at V and 3 bases at J, with 8 bases between the two ends. Stored at -80 C, 2 million PBMCs were the source of the unsorted libraries. Sequenced sample: PBMCs. The chain combines TRBV7-2 with TRBJ2-3; D gene ambiguous. The sequence was collected from a woman aged 30 to 39 with multiple sclerosis. The CDR3 sequence is CASSSHGTDTQYF. For the CDR3, the DNA is TGTGCCAGCAGCTCCCACGGGACAGATACGCAGTATTTT.